Below, one TCR beta chain is given with its context. The germline gives CDR1 LGHNA, CDR2 YSLEER. The V end was cut by 0 bases, the J end by 8 bases, with 14 bases between. This CDR3 contains 15 residues. This record belongs to a study of blood T cell repertoires in COVID-19. Study-wide context: Sites across the United States, Italy and Spain contributed samples from acute and convalescent COVID-19. Sources were T cells, B-cell-depleted T cells, or PBMCs; the material itself was cDNA or gDNA.

In the original workflow: Cell counts per sample came from amplifying reference gene primers. Produced via immunoSEQ multiplex PCR; TCRdb's table is partial and in-frame only. That table gives V, J and clone size, and the DNA gave D and trimming. The sample contains about 270,000 clones, over 75% of which appear only once. The sequence was collected from a human donor in a cohort sampled during active COVID-19. The sequenced sample consisted of peripheral blood. The genes are TRBV4-3 and TRBJ2-1; D possibly corresponds to TRBD1 (5 bases). This CDR3 reads CASSQDRQGRDEQFF. The CDR3, as DNA: TGCGCCAGCAGCCAAGATCGCCAGGGTAGGGATGAGCAGTTCTTC.